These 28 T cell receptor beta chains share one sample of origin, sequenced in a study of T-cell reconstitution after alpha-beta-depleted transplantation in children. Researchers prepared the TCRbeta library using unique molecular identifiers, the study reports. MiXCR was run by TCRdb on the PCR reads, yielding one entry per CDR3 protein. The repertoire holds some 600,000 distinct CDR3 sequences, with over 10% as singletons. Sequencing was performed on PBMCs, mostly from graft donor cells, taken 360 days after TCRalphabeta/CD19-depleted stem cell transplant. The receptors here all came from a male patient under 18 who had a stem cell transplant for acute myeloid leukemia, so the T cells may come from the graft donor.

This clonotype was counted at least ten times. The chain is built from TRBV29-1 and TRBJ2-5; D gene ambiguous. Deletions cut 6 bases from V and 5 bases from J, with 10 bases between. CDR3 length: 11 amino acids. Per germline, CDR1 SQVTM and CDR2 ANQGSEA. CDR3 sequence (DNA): TGCAGCGTGAGGTTGGGGGAGACCCAGTACTTC. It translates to CSVRLGETQYF.

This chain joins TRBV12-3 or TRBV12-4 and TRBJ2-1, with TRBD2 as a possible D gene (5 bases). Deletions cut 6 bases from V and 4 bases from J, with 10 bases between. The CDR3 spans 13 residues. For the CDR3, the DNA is TGTGCCAGCAGCAACGGGAATTACAATGAGCAGTTCTTC. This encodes CASSNGNYNEQFF.

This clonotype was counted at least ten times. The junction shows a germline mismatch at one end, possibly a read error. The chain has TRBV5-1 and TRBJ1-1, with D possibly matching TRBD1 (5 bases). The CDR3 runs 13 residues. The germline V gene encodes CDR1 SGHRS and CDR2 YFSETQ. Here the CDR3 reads CASSLTENTEAFF. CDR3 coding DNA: TGTGCCAGCAGTTTGACAGAGAACACTGAAGCTTTCTTT.

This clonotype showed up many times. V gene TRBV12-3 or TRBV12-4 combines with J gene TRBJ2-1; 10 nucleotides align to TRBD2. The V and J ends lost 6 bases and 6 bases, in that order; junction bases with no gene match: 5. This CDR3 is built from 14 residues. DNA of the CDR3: TGTGCCAGCAGCGTGGGACTAGCGCCCAATGAGCAGTTCTTC. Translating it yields CASSVGLAPNEQFF.

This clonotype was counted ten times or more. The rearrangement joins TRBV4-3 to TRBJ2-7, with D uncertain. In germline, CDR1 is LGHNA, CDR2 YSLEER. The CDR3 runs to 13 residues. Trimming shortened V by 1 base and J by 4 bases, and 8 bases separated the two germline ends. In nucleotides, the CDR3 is TGCGCCAGCAGCCAAGTCCCCAATTACGAGCAGTACTTC. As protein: CASSQVPNYEQYF.

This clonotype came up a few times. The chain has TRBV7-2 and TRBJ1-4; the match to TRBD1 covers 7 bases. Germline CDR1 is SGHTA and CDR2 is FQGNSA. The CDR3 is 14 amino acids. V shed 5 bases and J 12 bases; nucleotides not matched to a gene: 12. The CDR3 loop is CASSPGTEGKQLFF. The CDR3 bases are TGTGCCAGCAGCCCCGGGACAGAGGGGAAGCAACTGTTTTTT.

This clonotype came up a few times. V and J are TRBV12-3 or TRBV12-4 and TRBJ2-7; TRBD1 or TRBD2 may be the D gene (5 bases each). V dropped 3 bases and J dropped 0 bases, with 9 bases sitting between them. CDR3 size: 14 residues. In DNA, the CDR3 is TGTGCCAGCAGTTTCTGGGGGAGCTCCTACGAGCAGTACTTC. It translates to CASSFWGSSYEQYF.

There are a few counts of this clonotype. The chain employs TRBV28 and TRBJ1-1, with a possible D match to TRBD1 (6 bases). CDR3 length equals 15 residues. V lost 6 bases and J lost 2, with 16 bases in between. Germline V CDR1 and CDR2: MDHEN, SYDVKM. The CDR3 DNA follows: TGTGCCAGCAGCAGAGACAGGCCTACTAACACTGAAGCTTTCTTT. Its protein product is CASSRDRPTNTEAFF.

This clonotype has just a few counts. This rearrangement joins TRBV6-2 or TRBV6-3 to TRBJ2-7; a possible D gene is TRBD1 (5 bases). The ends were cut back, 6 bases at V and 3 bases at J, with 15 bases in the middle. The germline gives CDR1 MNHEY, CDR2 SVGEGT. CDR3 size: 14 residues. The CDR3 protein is CASSLRARDYEQYF. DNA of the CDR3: TGTGCCAGCAGCCTCAGGGCCAGGGACTACGAGCAGTACTTC.

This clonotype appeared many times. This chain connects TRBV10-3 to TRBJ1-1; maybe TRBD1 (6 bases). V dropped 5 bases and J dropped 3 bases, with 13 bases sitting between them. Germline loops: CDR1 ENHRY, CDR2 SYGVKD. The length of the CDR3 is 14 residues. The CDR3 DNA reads TGTGCCATCAGTCAGGGACATGTGGACACTGAAGCTTTCTTT. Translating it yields CAISQGHVDTEAFF.

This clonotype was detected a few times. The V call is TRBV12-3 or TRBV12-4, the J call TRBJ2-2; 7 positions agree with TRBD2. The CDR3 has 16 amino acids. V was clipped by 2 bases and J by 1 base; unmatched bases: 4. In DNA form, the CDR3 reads TGTGCCAGCAGTTTACGGCTAGCGGAGAACACCGGGGAGCTGTTTTTT. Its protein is CASSLRLAENTGELFF.

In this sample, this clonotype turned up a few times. The CDR3 region is CASNHWGNEQYF. CDR3 nucleotides: TGTGCCAGCAACCACTGGGGGAACGAGCAGTACTTC. The rearrangement links TRBV12-3 or TRBV12-4 to TRBJ2-7; D is possibly TRBD1 or TRBD2 (5 bases each). V was shortened by 7 bases and J by 5 bases, with 12 bases between the two germline ends. The CDR3 is 12 residues long.

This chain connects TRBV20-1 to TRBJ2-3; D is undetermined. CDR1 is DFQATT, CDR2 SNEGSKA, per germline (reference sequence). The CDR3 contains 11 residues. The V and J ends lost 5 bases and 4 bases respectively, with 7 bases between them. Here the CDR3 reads CSADVADTQYF. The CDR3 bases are TGCAGTGCTGACGTCGCAGATACGCAGTATTTT.

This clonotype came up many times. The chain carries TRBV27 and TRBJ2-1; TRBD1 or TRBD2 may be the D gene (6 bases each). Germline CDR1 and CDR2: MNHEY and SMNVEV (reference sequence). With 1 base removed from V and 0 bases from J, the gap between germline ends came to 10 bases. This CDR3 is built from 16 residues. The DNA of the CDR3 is TGTGCCAGCAGTTTATGGGGGGCCCGCTCCTACAATGAGCAGTTCTTC. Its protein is CASSLWGARSYNEQFF.

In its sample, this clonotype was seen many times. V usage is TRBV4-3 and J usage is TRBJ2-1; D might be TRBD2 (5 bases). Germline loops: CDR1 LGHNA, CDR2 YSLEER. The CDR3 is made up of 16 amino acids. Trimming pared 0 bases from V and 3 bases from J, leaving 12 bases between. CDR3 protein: CASSQDRLTDYNEQFF. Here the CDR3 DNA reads TGCGCCAGCAGCCAAGATAGACTAACTGACTACAATGAGCAGTTCTTC.

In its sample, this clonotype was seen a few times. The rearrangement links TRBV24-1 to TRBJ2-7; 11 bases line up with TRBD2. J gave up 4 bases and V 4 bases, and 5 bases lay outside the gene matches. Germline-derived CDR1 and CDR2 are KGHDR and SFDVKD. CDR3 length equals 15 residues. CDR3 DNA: TGTGCCACCAGTGAGACTAGCGGGAAGGTATACGAGCAGTACTTC. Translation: CATSETSGKVYEQYF.

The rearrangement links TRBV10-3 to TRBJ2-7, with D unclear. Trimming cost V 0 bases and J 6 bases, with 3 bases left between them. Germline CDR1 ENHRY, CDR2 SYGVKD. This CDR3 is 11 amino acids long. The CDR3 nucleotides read TGTGCCATCAGTGAGTCATTCGAGCAGTACTTC. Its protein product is CAISESFEQYF.

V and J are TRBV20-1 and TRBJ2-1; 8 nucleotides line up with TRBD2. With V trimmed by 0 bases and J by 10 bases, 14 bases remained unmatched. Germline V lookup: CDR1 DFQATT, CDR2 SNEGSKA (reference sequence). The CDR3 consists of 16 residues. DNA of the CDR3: TGCAGTGCTAGAGATCCCAGCGGGAGAGGGGGTGAGGAGCAGTTCTTC. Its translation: CSARDPSGRGGEEQFF.

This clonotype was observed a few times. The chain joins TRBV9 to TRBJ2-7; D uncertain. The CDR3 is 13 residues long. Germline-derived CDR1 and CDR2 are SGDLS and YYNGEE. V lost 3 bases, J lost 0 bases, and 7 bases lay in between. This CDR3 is CASSGPFSYEQYF. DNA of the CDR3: TGTGCCAGCAGCGGACCGTTCTCCTACGAGCAGTACTTC.

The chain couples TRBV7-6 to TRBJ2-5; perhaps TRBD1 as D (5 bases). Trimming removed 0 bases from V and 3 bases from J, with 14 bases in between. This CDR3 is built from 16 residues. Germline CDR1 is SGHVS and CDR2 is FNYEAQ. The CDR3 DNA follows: TGTGCCAGCAGCTTAGCCTATGGGGCGGAGAAAGAGACCCAGTACTTC. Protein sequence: CASSLAYGAEKETQYF. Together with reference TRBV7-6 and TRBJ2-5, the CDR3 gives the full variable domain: GAGVSQSPRYKVTKRGQDVALRCDPISGHVSLYWYRQALGQGPEFLTYFNYEAQQDKSGLPNDRFSAERPEGSISTLTIQRTEQRDSAMYRCASSLAYGAEKETQYFGPGTRLLVL.

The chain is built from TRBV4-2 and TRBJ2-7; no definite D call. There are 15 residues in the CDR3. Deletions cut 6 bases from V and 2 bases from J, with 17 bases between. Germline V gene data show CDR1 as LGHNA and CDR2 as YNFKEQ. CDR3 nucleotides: TGTGCCAGCAGACTCCGACCCGGACCTACCTACGAGCAGTACTTC. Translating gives CASRLRPGPTYEQYF.

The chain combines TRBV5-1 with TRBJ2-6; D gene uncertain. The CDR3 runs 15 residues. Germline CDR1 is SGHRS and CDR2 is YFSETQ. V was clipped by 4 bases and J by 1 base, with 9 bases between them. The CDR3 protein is CASSPPGSGANVLTF. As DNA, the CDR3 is TGCGCCAGCAGCCCCCCCGGGTCTGGGGCCAACGTCCTGACTTTC. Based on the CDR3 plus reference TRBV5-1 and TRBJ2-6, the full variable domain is KAGVTQTPRYLIKTRGQQVTLSCSPISGHRSVSWYQQTPGQGLQFLFEYFSETQRNKGNFPGRFSGRQFSNSRSEMNVSTLELGDSALYLCASSPPGSGANVLTFGAGSRLTVL.

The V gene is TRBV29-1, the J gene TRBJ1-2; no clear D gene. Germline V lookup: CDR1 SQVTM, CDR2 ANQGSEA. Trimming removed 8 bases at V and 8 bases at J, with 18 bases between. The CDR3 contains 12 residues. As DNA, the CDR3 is TGCAGCTTTGGAAGGAAAGGAGCCGGCTACACCTTC. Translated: CSFGRKGAGYTF.

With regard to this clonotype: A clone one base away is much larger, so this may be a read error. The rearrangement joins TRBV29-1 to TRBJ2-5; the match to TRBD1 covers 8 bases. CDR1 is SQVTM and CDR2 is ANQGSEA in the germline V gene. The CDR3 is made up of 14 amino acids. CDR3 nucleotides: TGCATCGTTGTAGGCAGGGGGCGCAGAGAGACCCAGTACTTC. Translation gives CIVVGRGRRETQYF.

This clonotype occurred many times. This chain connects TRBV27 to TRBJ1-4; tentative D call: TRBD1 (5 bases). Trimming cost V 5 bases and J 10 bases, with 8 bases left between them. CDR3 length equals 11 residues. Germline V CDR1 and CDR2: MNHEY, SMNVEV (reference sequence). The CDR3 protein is CASSGAGKLFF. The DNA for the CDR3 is TGTGCCAGCAGTGGGGCGGGAAAACTGTTTTTT.

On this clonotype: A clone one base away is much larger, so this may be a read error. The CDR3 nucleotides are TGTGCCAGCAGCTCCGATGGCTACACCTTC. Amino acid sequence: CASSSDGYTF. The chain links TRBV11-1 to TRBJ1-2; D gene uncertain. This CDR3 region has 10 residues. CDR1 and CDR2 (germline): SGHAT, FQDESV (reference sequence). With 4 bases removed from V and 6 bases from J, the gap between germline ends came to 3 bases.

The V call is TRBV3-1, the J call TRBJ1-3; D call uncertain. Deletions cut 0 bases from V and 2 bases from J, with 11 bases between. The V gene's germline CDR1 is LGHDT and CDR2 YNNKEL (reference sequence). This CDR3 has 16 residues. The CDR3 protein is CASSQERFNPGNTIYF. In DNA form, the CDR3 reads TGTGCCAGCAGCCAAGAACGCTTCAACCCTGGAAACACCATATATTTT.

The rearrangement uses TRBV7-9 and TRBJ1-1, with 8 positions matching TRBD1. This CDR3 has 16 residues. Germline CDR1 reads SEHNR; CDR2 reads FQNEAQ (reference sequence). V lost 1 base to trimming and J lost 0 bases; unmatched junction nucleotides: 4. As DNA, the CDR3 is TGTGCCAGCAGCTTAGGACCAGGGGGCTTGAACACTGAAGCTTTCTTT. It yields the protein CASSLGPGGLNTEAFF.